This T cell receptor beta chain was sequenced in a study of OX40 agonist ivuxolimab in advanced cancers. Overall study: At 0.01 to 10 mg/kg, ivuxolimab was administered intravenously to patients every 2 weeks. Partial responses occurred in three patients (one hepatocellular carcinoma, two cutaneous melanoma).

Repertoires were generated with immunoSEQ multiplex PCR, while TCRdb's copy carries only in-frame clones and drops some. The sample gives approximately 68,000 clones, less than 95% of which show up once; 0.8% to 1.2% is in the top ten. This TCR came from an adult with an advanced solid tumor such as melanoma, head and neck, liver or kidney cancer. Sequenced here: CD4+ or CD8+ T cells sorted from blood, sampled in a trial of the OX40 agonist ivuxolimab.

The CDR3 loop reads CASSLDGGNTIYF. CDR3 in DNA: TGTGCCAGCAGCTTAGACGGAGGAAACACCATATATTTT. The rearrangement joins TRBV11-2 to TRBJ1-3; D gene uncertain. The V and J ends lost 0 bases and 4 bases respectively, with 4 bases between them. Germline V gives CDR1 SGHAT, CDR2 FQNNGV. The CDR3 has 13 residues.